This T cell receptor beta chain was captured in a study of a mutant IDH1 vaccine in newly diagnosed glioma. Study at large: The treated population exhibited a male proportion of about 62%, a female proportion of 37.5%, and a mean age of about 40 years. Most had both radiotherapy and temozolomide beforehand; others had only one.

Documented time point: baseline, week 1 (first vaccination visit). Treatment here: pre-vaccination baseline after standard-of-care therapy. Each donor presented with a new WHO grade 3 or 4 astrocytoma that tested IDH1-mutant and showed ATRX loss. Generated by immunoSEQ multiplex PCR, the TCRdb table keeps only in-frame clones and is missing some. The sample holds 60,000 to 75,000 clones; around 79% are singletons and the top ten take about 7.5%. V trimming: 5 bases; J trimming: 6 bases; junction bases outside the gene matches: 4. Germline CDR1 reads LNHDA; CDR2 reads SQIVND (reference sequence). This CDR3 spans 13 amino acids.

This receptor was taken from a man aged 45 to 65 with glioma. The material was PBMCs, obtained from a glioma patient treated with radiotherapy, temozolomide or both. The chain has TRBV19 and TRBJ1-2; TRBD1 matches 9 bases. The CDR3 coding sequence is TGTGCCAGTAGTTCTACAGGGGGCGATGGCTACACCTTC. It codes for CASSSTGGDGYTF.